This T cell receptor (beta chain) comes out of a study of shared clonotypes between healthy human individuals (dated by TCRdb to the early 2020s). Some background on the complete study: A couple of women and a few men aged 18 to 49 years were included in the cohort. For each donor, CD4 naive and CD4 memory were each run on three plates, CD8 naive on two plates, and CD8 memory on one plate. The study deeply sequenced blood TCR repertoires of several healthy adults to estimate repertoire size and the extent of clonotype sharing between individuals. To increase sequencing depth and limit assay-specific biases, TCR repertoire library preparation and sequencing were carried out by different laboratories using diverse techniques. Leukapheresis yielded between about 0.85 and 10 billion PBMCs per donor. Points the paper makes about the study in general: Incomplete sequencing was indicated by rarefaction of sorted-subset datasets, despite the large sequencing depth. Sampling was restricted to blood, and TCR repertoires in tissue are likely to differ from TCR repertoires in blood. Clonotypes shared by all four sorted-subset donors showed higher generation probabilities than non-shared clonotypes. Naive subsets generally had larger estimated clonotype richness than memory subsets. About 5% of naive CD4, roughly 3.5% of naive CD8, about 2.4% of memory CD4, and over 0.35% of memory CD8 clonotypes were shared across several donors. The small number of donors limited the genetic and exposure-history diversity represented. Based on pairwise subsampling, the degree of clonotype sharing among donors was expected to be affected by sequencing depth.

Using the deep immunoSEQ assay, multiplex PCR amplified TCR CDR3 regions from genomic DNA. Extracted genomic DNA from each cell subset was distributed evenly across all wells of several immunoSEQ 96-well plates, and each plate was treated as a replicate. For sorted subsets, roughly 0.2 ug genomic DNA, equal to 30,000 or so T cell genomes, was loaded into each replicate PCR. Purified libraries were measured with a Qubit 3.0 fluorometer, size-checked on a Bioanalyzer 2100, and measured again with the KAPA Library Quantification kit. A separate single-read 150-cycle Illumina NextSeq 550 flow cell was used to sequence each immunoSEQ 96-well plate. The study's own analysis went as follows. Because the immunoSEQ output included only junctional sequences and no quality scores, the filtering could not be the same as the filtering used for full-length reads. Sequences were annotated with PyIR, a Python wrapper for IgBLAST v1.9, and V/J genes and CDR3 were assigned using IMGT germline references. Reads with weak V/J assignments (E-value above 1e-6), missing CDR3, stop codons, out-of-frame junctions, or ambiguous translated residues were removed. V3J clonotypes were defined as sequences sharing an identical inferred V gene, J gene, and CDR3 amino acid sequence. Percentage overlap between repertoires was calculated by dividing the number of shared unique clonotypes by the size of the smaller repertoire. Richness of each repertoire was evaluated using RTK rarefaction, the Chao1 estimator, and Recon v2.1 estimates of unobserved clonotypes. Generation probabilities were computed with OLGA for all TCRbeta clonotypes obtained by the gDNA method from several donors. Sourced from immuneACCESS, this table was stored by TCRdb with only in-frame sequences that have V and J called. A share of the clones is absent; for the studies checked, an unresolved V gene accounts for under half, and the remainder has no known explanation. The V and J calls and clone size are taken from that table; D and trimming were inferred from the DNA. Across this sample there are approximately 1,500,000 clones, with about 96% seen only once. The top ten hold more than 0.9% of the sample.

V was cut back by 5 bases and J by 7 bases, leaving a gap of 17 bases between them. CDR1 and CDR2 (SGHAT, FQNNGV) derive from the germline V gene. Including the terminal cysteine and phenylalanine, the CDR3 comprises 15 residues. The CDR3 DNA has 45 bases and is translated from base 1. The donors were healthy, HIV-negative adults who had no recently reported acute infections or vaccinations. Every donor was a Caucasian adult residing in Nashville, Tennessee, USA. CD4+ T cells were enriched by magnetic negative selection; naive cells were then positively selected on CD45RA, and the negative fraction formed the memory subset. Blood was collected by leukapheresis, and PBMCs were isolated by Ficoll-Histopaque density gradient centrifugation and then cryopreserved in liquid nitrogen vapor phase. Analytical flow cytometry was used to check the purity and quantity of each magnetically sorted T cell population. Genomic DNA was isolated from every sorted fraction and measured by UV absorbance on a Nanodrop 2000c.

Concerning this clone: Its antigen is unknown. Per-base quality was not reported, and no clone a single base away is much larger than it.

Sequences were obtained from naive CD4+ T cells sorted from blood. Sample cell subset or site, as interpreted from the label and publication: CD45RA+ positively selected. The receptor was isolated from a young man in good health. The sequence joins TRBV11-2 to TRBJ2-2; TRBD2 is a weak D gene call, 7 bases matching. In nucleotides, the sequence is TGTGCCAGCAGCCCCGTCCGGGGGGCTGTCGGGGAGCTGTTTTTT. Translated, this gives CASSPVRGAVGELFF. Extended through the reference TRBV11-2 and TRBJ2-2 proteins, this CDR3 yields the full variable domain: EAGVAQSPRYKIIEKRQSVAFWCNPISGHATLYWYQQILGQGPKLLIQFQNNGVVDDSQLPKDRFSAERLKGVDSTLKIQPAKLEDSAVYLCASSPVRGAVGELFFGEGSRLTVL.